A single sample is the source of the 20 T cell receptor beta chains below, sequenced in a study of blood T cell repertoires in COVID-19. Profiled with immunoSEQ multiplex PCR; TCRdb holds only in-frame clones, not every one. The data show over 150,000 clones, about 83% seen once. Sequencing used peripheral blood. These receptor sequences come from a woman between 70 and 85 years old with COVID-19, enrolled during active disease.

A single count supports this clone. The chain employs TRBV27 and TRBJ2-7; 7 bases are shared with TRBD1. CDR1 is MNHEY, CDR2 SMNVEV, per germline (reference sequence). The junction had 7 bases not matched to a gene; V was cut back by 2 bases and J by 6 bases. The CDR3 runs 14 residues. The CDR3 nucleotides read TGTGCCAGCAGTTTAGACCGACAGGGCCTCGAGCAGTACTTC. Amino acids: CASSLDRQGLEQYF.

CDR3 in amino acids: CASSPGRANTGELFF. CDR3 sequence (DNA): TGTGCCAGCTCACCGGGGCGAGCGAACACCGGGGAGCTGTTTTTT. This rearrangement joins TRBV18 to TRBJ2-2; D may be TRBD1 (5 bases). Trimming left V 3 bases short and J 0 bases short, with 8 bases between. Germline values: CDR1 KGHSH, CDR2 LQKENI. This CDR3 spans 15 amino acids. Using reference TRBV18 and TRBJ2-2 for the parts outside the CDR3, the full variable domain is NAGVMQNPRHLVRRRGQEARLRCSPMKGHSHVYWYRQLPEEGLKFMVYLQKENIIDESGMPKERFSAEFPKEGPSILRIQQVVRGDSAAYFCASSPGRANTGELFFGEGSRLTVL.

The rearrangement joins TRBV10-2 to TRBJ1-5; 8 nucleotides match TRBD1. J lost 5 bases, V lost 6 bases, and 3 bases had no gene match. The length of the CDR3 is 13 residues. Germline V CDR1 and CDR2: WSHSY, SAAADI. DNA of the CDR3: TGCGCCAGCAGCGGACAGGGCGATCAGCCCCAGCATTTT. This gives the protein CASSGQGDQPQHF.

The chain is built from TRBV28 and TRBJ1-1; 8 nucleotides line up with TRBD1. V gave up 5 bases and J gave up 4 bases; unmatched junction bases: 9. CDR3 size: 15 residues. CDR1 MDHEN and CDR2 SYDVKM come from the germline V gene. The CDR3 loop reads CASSPFRGQVTEAFF. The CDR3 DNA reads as TGTGCCAGCAGTCCATTCAGGGGGCAGGTCACTGAAGCTTTCTTT.

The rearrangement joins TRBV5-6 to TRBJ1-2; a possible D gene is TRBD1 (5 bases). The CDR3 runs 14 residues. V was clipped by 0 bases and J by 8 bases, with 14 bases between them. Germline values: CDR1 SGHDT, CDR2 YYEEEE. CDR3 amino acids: CASSLVAGIGGYTF. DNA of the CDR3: TGTGCCAGCAGCTTGGTCGCAGGGATTGGGGGCTACACCTTC.

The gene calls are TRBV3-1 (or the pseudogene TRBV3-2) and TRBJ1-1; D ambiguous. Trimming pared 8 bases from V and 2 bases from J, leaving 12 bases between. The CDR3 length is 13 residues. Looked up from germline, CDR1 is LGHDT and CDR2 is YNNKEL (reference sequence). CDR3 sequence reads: CASASGVNTEAFF. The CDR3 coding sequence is TGTGCCAGCGCCTCAGGTGTTAACACTGAAGCTTTCTTT.

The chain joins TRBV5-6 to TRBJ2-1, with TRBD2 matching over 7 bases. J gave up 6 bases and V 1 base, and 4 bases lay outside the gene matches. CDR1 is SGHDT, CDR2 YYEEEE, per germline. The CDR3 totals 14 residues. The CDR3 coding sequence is TGTGCCAGCAGCTTGTACCGGGGGGTCAATGAGCAGTTCTTC. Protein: CASSLYRGVNEQFF.

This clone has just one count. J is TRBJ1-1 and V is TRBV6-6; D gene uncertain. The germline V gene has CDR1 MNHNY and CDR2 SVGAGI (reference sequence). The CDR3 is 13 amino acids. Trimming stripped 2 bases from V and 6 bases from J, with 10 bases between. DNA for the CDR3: TGTGCCAGCAGTTACGGGGTTAGCGCTGAAGCTTTCTTT. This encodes CASSYGVSAEAFF.

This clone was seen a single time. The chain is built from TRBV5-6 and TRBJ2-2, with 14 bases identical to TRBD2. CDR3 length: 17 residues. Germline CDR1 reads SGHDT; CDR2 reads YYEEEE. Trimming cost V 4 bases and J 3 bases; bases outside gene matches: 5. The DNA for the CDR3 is TGTGCCAGCAGCCTGACTAGCGGGAGGGTCTACACCGGGGAGCTGTTTTTT. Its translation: CASSLTSGRVYTGELFF.

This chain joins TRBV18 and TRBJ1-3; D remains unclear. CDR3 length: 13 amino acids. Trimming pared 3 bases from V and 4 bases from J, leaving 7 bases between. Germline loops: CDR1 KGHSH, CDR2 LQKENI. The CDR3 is CASSPSPGNTIYF. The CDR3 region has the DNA TGTGCCAGCTCACCTAGCCCGGGAAACACCATATATTTT.

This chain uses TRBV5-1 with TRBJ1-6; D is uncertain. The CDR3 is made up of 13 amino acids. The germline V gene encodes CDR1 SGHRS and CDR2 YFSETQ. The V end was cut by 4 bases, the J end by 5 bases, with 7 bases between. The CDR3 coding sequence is TGCGCCAGCAGCGCGGAGGATAATTCACCCCTCCACTTT. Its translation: CASSAEDNSPLHF.

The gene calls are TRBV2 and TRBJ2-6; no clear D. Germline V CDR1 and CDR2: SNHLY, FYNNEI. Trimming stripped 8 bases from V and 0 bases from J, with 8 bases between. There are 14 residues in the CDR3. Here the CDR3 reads CASGTASGANVLTF. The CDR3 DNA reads TGTGCCAGCGGTACAGCCTCTGGGGCCAACGTCCTGACTTTC.

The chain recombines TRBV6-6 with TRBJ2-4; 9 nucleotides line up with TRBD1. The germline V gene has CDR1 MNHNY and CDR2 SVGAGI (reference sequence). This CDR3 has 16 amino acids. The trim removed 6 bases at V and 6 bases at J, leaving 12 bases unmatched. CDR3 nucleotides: TGTGCCAGCAGGACCCCCACAGGGGGCCAGGGAAACATTCAGTACTTC. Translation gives CASRTPTGGQGNIQYF.

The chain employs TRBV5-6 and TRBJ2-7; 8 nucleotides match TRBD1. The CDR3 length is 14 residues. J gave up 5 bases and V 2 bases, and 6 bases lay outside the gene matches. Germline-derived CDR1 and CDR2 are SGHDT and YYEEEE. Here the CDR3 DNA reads TGTGCCAGCAGCTTTCGGACAGGGTTCGACGAGCAGTACTTC. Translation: CASSFRTGFDEQYF.

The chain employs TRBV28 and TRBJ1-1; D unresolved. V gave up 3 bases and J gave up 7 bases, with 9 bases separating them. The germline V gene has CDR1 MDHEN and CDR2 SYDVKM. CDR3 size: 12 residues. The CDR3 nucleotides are TGTGCCAGCAGTTTTACCGGTAGTGAAGCTTTCTTT. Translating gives CASSFTGSEAFF.

CDR3 amino acids: CAWRKAGGRSYNEQFF. The CDR3 DNA is TGTGCCTGGAGGAAGGCGGGAGGGCGCTCCTACAATGAGCAGTTCTTC. V and J are TRBV30 and TRBJ2-1; TRBD2 agrees at 9 bases. The CDR3 contains 16 residues. The trim removed 3 bases at V and 0 bases at J, leaving 6 bases unmatched. Germline CDR1 GTSNPN, CDR2 SVGIG (reference sequence).

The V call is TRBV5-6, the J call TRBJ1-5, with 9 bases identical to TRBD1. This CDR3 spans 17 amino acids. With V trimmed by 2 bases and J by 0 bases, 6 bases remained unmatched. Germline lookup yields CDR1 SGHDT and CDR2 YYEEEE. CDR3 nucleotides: TGTGCCAGCAGCTTTTGGACAGGGGTCAATAGCAATCAGCCCCAGCATTTT. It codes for CASSFWTGVNSNQPQHF.

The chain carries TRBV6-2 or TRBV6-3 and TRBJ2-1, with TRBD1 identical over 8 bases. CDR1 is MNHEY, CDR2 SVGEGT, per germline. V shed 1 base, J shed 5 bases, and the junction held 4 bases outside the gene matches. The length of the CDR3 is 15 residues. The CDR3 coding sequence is TGTGCCAGCAGTTACTGGACAGGGTCGGACAATGAGCAGTTCTTC. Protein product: CASSYWTGSDNEQFF.

CDR3 amino acids: CASSLQGRGNEQFF. The CDR3, as DNA: TGTGCCAGCAGTCTACAGGGGCGAGGCAATGAGCAGTTCTTC. J is TRBJ2-1 and V is TRBV27; 7 bases are a match to TRBD1. The ends lost 5 bases at V and 6 bases at J; junction bases unmatched: 7. The CDR3 has 14 residues. In germline, CDR1 is MNHEY, CDR2 SMNVEV (reference sequence).

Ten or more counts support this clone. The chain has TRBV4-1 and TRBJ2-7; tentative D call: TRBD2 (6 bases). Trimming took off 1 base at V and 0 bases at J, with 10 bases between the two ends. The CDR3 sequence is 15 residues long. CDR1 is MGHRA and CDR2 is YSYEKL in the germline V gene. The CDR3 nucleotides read TGCGCCAGCAGCCAAGCGGCAGCGGGCTCCTACGAGCAGTACTTC. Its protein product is CASSQAAAGSYEQYF.